Presented here are 6 T cell receptor beta chains from one specimen sequenced in a study of blood T cells in healthy people across ages. For the second PCR, which ran for roughly 7 to 11 cycles, a sample-barcoded 5' primer and a J-beta primer mix were used. TCRdb reprocessed the 5' RACE reads with MiXCR, giving one entry per CDR3 protein. The table lists around 400,000 distinct CDR3 sequences, about 52% of them singletons. Sequencing was carried out using blood. These receptors were taken from a man aged 60 to 75 in good health.

This clonotype was found a few times. The chain links TRBV27 to TRBJ2-5, with D perhaps matching TRBD1 (6 bases). The DNA end lines up better with TRBJ2-7; the J call may be wrong. The CDR3 extends over 12 amino acids. Germline V gene data show CDR1 as MNHEY and CDR2 as SMNVEV (reference sequence). CDR3: CASRQGNYEQYF. CDR3 coding DNA: TGTGCCAGCAGACAGGGAAATTACGAGCAGTACTTC.

This rearrangement joins TRBV5-1 to TRBJ1-6; D remains unclear. Germline CDR1 SGHRS, CDR2 YFSETQ. The CDR3 runs to 15 residues. Trimming left V 4 bases short and J 3 bases short, with 11 bases between. The CDR3 here is CASSRNTDYNSPLHF. The DNA of the CDR3 is TGCGCCAGCAGCCGGAACACAGACTATAATTCACCCCTCCACTTT.

The CDR3 nucleotides are TGTGCCAGCTCCTTCGGACAGGGAGGGAACTACGAGCAGTACTTC. Protein: CASSFGQGGNYEQYF. The chain links TRBV18 to TRBJ2-7, with a tentative D call TRBD1 (8 bases). This CDR3 region has 15 residues. Germline assignment: CDR1 KGHSH and CDR2 LQKENI. Trimming took 6 bases from V and 3 from J, leaving 18 bases between them. The full variable domain, in which reference TRBV18 and TRBJ2-7 provide the parts outside the CDR3, is NAGVMQNPRHLVRRRGQEARLRCSPMKGHSHVYWYRQLPEEGLKFMVYLQKENIIDESGMPKERFSAEFPKEGPSILRIQQVVRGDSAAYFCASSFGQGGNYEQYFGPGTRLTVT.

This chain connects TRBV19 to TRBJ2-1; TRBD1 might be the D (6 bases). Germline CDR1 and CDR2: LNHDA and SQIVND (reference sequence). The CDR3 is 15 amino acids. V was pared by 5 bases and J by 8 bases, with 19 bases between. As DNA, the CDR3 is TGTGCCAGTAGTCTGGACAGTTTGGGGGAGCATGAGCAGTTCTTC. Translating gives CASSLDSLGEHEQFF.

This clonotype occurred a few times. The DNA for the CDR3 is TGCGCCAGCAGCTTGGTTGCTACTAGCGGGGGCAATGAGCAGTTCTTC. This codes for CASSLVATSGGNEQFF. The gene calls are TRBV5-1 and TRBJ2-1; TRBD2 matches 11 bases. With 0 bases clipped from V and 6 bases from J, the junction kept 5 bases outside the gene matches. Germline V gene data show CDR1 as SGHRS and CDR2 as YFSETQ. The CDR3 sequence is 16 residues long.

Concerning this clonotype itself: This may come from a read error, since a much larger clone is one base off. This chain joins TRBV28 and TRBJ2-1; D may be TRBD2 (5 bases). Germline V gives CDR1 MDHEN, CDR2 SYDVKM. The CDR3 covers 11 residues. CDR3 nucleotide sequence: TGTACCAGCAGTTTACTAGATGAGCAGTTCTTC. This codes for CTSSLLDEQFF.